A few counts support the clone carrying this T cell receptor beta chain. The data belong to a study of blood T cells in healthy people across ages. The trim removed 5 bases at V and 5 bases at J, leaving 10 bases unmatched. The CDR3 totals 16 residues. Using a J-beta primer mix together with a sample-barcoded 5' primer, a second PCR was run for about 7 to 12 cycles. Sequencing yielded, for each sample, at least 2.5 million paired-end reads carrying CDR3. One entry per CDR3 protein, called by TCRdb with MiXCR from the 5' RACE reads. Of over a million distinct CDR3 sequences detected, roughly 24% appear once; the ten largest clones hold approximately 0.79%. This sample was also put to use in a study of T cells of mothers and their children. That source notes: The second PCR used the M1S primer, and this primer added sample barcodes and 2-4 random nucleotides.

This receptor was obtained from a girl aged 2 to 9 in good health. Sequenced input: blood. V and J are TRBV12-3 or TRBV12-4 and TRBJ2-3, with 10 bases matching TRBD1. For the CDR3, the DNA is TGTGCCAGCAGTCCGGGACAGGGGTTGGGAGGAGATACGCAGTATTTT. Amino acid sequence: CASSPGQGLGGDTQYF.